The 28 T cell receptor beta chains below all came from one sample that was sequenced in a study of T cell responses to AZD1222 COVID-19 vaccine. Some clones are missing from TCRdb's copy, which holds only in-frame ones; the method was immunoSEQ multiplex PCR. The top ten clones hold about 3% of a sample with approximately 180,000 clones, around 90% of them seen once. This material consisted of peripheral blood, taken on day 0 of AZD1222 vaccination. The receptors derive from an adult in good health.

J is TRBJ2-1 and V is TRBV18, with 10 nucleotides matching TRBD2. The CDR3 extends over 17 amino acids. CDR1 is KGHSH, CDR2 LQKENI, per germline. V gave up 2 bases and J gave up 7 bases; unmatched junction bases: 11. CDR3 protein: CASSPRETRTSGNEQFF. CDR3 sequence (DNA): TGTGCCAGCTCACCAAGGGAAACTCGGACTAGCGGTAATGAGCAGTTCTTC.

The gene calls are TRBV4-2 and TRBJ1-1; D gene unclear. The CDR3 loop spans 14 amino acids. CDR1 and CDR2 from the germline V gene are LGHNA and YNFKEQ. Deletions cut 1 base from V and 1 base from J, with 7 bases between. CDR3 sequence: CASSQVGGNTEAFF. The CDR3 region has the DNA TGTGCCAGCAGCCAAGTTGGCGGGAACACTGAAGCTTTCTTT.

The V and J genes are TRBV9 and TRBJ1-1, with D perhaps matching TRBD1 (5 bases). The germline V gene has CDR1 SGDLS and CDR2 YYNGEE. V gave up 2 bases and J gave up 1 base, with 18 bases separating them. This CDR3 region has 17 residues. The CDR3 loop reads CASSVPPGTGGNTEAFF. The CDR3 bases are TGTGCCAGCAGCGTCCCTCCCGGGACGGGGGGGAACACTGAAGCTTTCTTT. Full variable domain (rest looked up from reference TRBV9 and TRBJ1-1): DSGVTQTPKHLITATGQRVTLRCSPRSGDLSVYWYQQSLDQGLQFLIQYYNGEERAKGNILERFSAQQFPDLHSELNLSSLELGDSALYFCASSVPPGTGGNTEAFFGQGTRLTVV.

This clone was detected once. The rearrangement links TRBV27 to TRBJ2-3; no reliable D call. Trimming pared 5 bases from V and 0 bases from J, leaving 6 bases between. This CDR3 comprises 13 residues. CDR1 is MNHEY, CDR2 SMNVEV, per germline (reference sequence). The CDR3 loop is CASSPSSTDTQYF. The CDR3 nucleotides are TGTGCCAGCAGTCCATCTAGCACAGATACGCAGTATTTT.

The J gene is TRBJ1-2, the V gene TRBV18; 7 positions agree with TRBD1. This CDR3 is built from 17 residues. After removal of 3 bases from V and 8 bases from J, the junction contained 18 bases not matched to a gene. Germline V CDR1 and CDR2: KGHSH, LQKENI. DNA for the CDR3: TGTGCCAGCTCACCGACCAGACAGGGTAGTACGATGGACGGCTACACCTTC. As protein: CASSPTRQGSTMDGYTF.

In this sample, this clone turned up a few times. The CDR3 reads CASSESSAGGGNEQFF. The CDR3 DNA reads TGTGCCAGCAGTGAATCGTCGGCGGGAGGGGGCAATGAGCAGTTCTTC. V gene TRBV6-1 combines with J gene TRBJ2-1, with TRBD2 matching 9 bases. With 2 bases clipped from V and 6 bases from J, the junction kept 8 bases outside the gene matches. Per germline, CDR1 MNHNS and CDR2 SASEGT. The CDR3 has 16 amino acids.

The gene calls are TRBV5-4 and TRBJ2-7, with a weak D call TRBD1 (6 bases). This CDR3 contains 14 residues. Germline-derived CDR1 and CDR2 are SGHNT and YYREEE (reference sequence). The V and J ends lost 4 bases and 3 bases respectively, with 14 bases between them. In DNA, the CDR3 is TGTGCCAGCAGCAAAAACAGGGACAACTACGAGCAGTACTTC. Translating gives CASSKNRDNYEQYF. Drawing the rest from reference TRBV5-4 and TRBJ2-7, the complete variable domain is ETGVTQSPTHLIKTRGQQVTLRCSSQSGHNTVSWYQQALGQGPQFIFQYYREEENGRGNFPPRFSGLQFPNYSSELNVNALELDDSALYLCASSKNRDNYEQYFGPGTRLTVT.

This rearrangement joins TRBV7-9 to TRBJ1-4, with a possible D match to TRBD1 (6 bases). This CDR3 region has 15 residues. The germline gives CDR1 SEHNR, CDR2 FQNEAQ (reference sequence). V lost 3 bases, J lost 8 bases, and 16 bases lay in between. The CDR3 spells CASSFEQGRGEKLFF. The DNA for the CDR3 is TGTGCCAGCAGCTTTGAACAGGGAAGGGGAGAAAAACTGTTTTTT.

The chain couples TRBV7-2 to TRBJ2-2; TRBD2 might be the D (6 bases). Trimming removed 5 bases at V and 3 bases at J, with 16 bases between. CDR3 length: 16 amino acids. Germline V gene data show CDR1 as SGHTA and CDR2 as FQGNSA. CDR3 protein: CASSPPGLIDTGELFF. CDR3 nucleotides: TGTGCCAGCAGCCCCCCGGGACTGATTGACACCGGGGAGCTGTTTTTT.

The chain carries TRBV2 and TRBJ1-6; D remains unclear. Germline V CDR1 and CDR2: SNHLY, FYNNEI. The CDR3 has 14 residues. The ends were cut back, 7 bases at V and 5 bases at J, with 12 bases in the middle. The CDR3 spells CASILYSHNSPLHF. CDR3 DNA: TGTGCCAGCATACTTTACAGTCATAATTCACCCCTCCACTTT.

The gene calls are TRBV18 and TRBJ1-4, with 7 positions matching TRBD1. The germline gives CDR1 KGHSH, CDR2 LQKENI. This CDR3 spans 17 amino acids. After removal of 2 bases from V and 0 bases from J, the junction contained 6 bases not matched to a gene. In DNA, the CDR3 is TGTGCCAGCTCACCATCGGGACAGCGTTCAACTAATGAAAAACTGTTTTTT. Its translation: CASSPSGQRSTNEKLFF.

This chain connects TRBV5-5 to TRBJ2-7; D perhaps matches TRBD1 (6 bases). V was cut by 4 bases and J by 3 bases, with 20 bases left in between. This CDR3 is 16 amino acids long. The germline gives CDR1 SGHKS, CDR2 YYEKEE (reference sequence). The CDR3, as DNA: TGTGCCAGCAGCCTATCGCCCGACAGGTCAATCTACGAGCAGTACTTC. As protein: CASSLSPDRSIYEQYF.

This chain links TRBV9 with TRBJ1-2; the D gene is possibly TRBD1 (5 bases). From germline, CDR1 is SGDLS and CDR2 YYNGEE. The CDR3 sequence is 16 residues long. V dropped 3 bases and J dropped 0 bases, with 15 bases sitting between them. The CDR3 region is CASSAQTDGANYGYTF. The DNA for the CDR3 is TGTGCCAGCAGCGCCCAGACAGACGGAGCTAACTATGGCTACACCTTC.

This clone was recorded a few times. The chain carries TRBV10-3 and TRBJ2-7, with a tentative D call TRBD1 (6 bases). CDR1 and CDR2 (germline): ENHRY, SYGVKD. Trimming removed 2 bases from V and 6 bases from J, with 11 bases in between. The CDR3 consists of 13 residues. CDR3 protein: CAISEEQGGEQYF. Here the CDR3 DNA reads TGTGCCATCAGTGAGGAACAGGGTGGCGAGCAGTACTTC.

The J gene is TRBJ2-7, the V gene TRBV27; no firm D call. CDR3 size: 16 residues. V shed 2 bases and J shed 2 bases, with 16 bases lying between them. CDR1 and CDR2 from the germline V gene are MNHEY and SMNVEV (reference sequence). The DNA for the CDR3 is TGTGCCAGCAGTTTAGTTGATGGCGGAGTCACCTACGAGCAGTACTTC. This encodes CASSLVDGGVTYEQYF.

This chain links TRBV2 with TRBJ2-3, with 13 nucleotides matching TRBD2. The CDR3 is 16 residues long. The V and J ends lost 4 bases and 2 bases, in that order; junction bases with no gene match: 3. Germline V gives CDR1 SNHLY, CDR2 FYNNEI. CDR3 in DNA: TGTGCCAGCAGTGGGGGACTAGCGGGGATCACAGATACGCAGTATTTT. Translation: CASSGGLAGITDTQYF.

This chain joins TRBV4-2 and TRBJ2-2; 7 bases are shared with TRBD2. Germline CDR1 reads LGHNA; CDR2 reads YNFKEQ. V lost 4 bases, J lost 5 bases, and 7 bases stayed unmatched. This CDR3 spans 15 amino acids. The CDR3 DNA reads TGTGCCAGCAGCCTTAGCGGGCTGAGGACCGGGGAGCTGTTTTTT. Amino acid sequence: CASSLSGLRTGELFF.

The chain joins TRBV7-8 to TRBJ1-2; D gene unclear. This CDR3 contains 15 residues. Trimming took 4 bases from V and 4 from J, leaving 16 bases between them. CDR1 SGHVS and CDR2 FQNEAQ come from the germline V gene. CDR3 DNA: TGTGCCAGCAGCTCCGGCGTCAGTGACCTCTATGGCTACACCTTC. As protein: CASSSGVSDLYGYTF.

The table lists this clone with a few counts. The V gene is TRBV19, the J gene TRBJ1-2; TRBD1 agrees at 9 bases. This CDR3 is 13 amino acids long. V lost 6 bases and J lost 7; bases outside the gene matches: 6. The germline V gene encodes CDR1 LNHDA and CDR2 SQIVND (reference sequence). The CDR3 is CASRATGGGGYTF. The CDR3 nucleotides read TGTGCCAGTAGGGCTACAGGGGGCGGTGGCTACACCTTC.

The rearrangement joins TRBV11-2 to TRBJ2-3; no clear D. The CDR3 contains 16 residues. The germline gives CDR1 SGHAT, CDR2 FQNNGV. Trimming removed 2 bases from V and 0 bases from J, with 12 bases in between. The CDR3 loop reads CASSLSRRVSTDTQYF. In DNA form, the CDR3 reads TGTGCCAGCAGCTTAAGTCGACGGGTCAGCACAGATACGCAGTATTTT.

J is TRBJ1-2 and V is TRBV9; unclear D gene. The CDR3 spans 15 residues. V lost 0 bases, J lost 5 bases, and 14 bases lay in between. Germline assignment: CDR1 SGDLS and CDR2 YYNGEE. For the CDR3, the DNA is TGTGCCAGCAGCGTAGGGAGTCGGGAAGTATATGGCTACACCTTC. Translated, it gives CASSVGSREVYGYTF. The full variable domain, its missing parts supplied by reference TRBV9 and TRBJ1-2, is DSGVTQTPKHLITATGQRVTLRCSPRSGDLSVYWYQQSLDQGLQFLIQYYNGEERAKGNILERFSAQQFPDLHSELNLSSLELGDSALYFCASSVGSREVYGYTFGSGTRLTVV.

The V gene is TRBV6-5, the J gene TRBJ1-3, with D tentatively TRBD1 (5 bases). The germline gives CDR1 MNHEY, CDR2 SVGAGI. V was shortened by 0 bases and J by 2 bases, with 11 bases between the two germline ends. The CDR3 is 16 residues long. CDR3 nucleotide sequence: TGTGCCAGCAGTTACTCGGCAGGGTTTACTGGAAACACCATATATTTT. Translation: CASSYSAGFTGNTIYF.

The chain links TRBV6-2 or TRBV6-3 to TRBJ2-5; possibly TRBD2 for D (5 bases). The CDR3 sequence is 17 residues long. V lost 1 base and J 1 base, leaving 16 bases between the germline ends. Per germline, CDR1 MNHEY and CDR2 SVGEGT. This CDR3 reads CASSYWGRRSLQETQYF. In nucleotides, the CDR3 is TGTGCCAGCAGTTACTGGGGTCGGAGGTCCCTCCAAGAGACCCAGTACTTC.

This rearrangement joins TRBV28 to TRBJ1-6; D uncertain. CDR1 and CDR2 (germline): MDHEN, SYDVKM. The CDR3 runs 15 residues. V lost 6 bases and J lost 9, with 18 bases in between. CDR3 residues: CASRYSRNPASPLHF. Written as DNA, the CDR3 is TGTGCCAGCAGATACTCCAGGAATCCAGCTTCACCCCTCCACTTT. Full variable domain (missing parts from reference TRBV28 and TRBJ1-6): DVKVTQSSRYLVKRTGEKVFLECVQDMDHENMFWYRQDPGLGLRLIYFSYDVKMKEKGDIPEGYSVSREKKERFSLILESASTNQTSMYLCASRYSRNPASPLHFGNGTRLTVT.

V and J are TRBV19 and TRBJ2-2; a possible D gene is TRBD1 (5 bases). V lost 6 bases and J 4 bases, leaving 12 bases between the germline ends. The V gene's germline CDR1 is LNHDA and CDR2 SQIVND (reference sequence). The CDR3 consists of 14 residues. CDR3 in DNA: TGTGCCAGTAGATCTACAGGTTCCACCGGGGAGCTGTTTTTT. This encodes CASRSTGSTGELFF.

This chain connects TRBV27 to TRBJ2-1, with 11 bases lining up with TRBD2. Unmatched junction bases numbered 7, after V lost 5 bases and J lost 7 bases. This CDR3 is 15 amino acids long. Germline CDR1 MNHEY, CDR2 SMNVEV (reference sequence). The CDR3 nucleotides read TGTGCCAGCAGTCCACTAGCGGGAGTCAGGAATGAGCAGTTCTTC. Amino acids: CASSPLAGVRNEQFF.

Details on this clone: The same CDR3 is also encoded by other DNA sequences in this sample. CDR3 coding DNA: TGTGCCAGCAGCCAAGCAGGGTACAATCAGCCCCAGCATTTT. Its protein is CASSQAGYNQPQHF. The gene calls are TRBV3-1 (or the pseudogene TRBV3-2) and TRBJ1-5; maybe TRBD1 (5 bases). V was shortened by 1 base and J by 3 bases, with 7 bases between the two germline ends. Germline V lookup: CDR1 LGHDT, CDR2 YNNKEL (reference sequence). CDR3 size: 14 residues.

The chain uses TRBV7-9 and TRBJ2-2; 8 nucleotides match TRBD1. J was trimmed by 7 bases and V by 5 bases; bases with no gene match: 12. Germline assignment: CDR1 SEHNR and CDR2 FQNEAQ (reference sequence). The CDR3 is 16 amino acids. This chain's CDR3 is CASSTLTGEVIGELFF. The DNA of the CDR3 is TGTGCCAGCAGCACCCTGACAGGGGAGGTAATCGGGGAGCTGTTTTTT.